This passage covers 19 T cell receptor beta chains from one sample sequenced in a study of cytomegalovirus exposure and HLA in healthy donors. PCR primers comprised 60 Vbeta and 13 Jbeta primers. The data were produced by immunoSEQ multiplex PCR, yet TCRdb's version contains in-frame clones alone and is incomplete. The table lists tens of thousands of clones, more than 60% of them singletons. Input material: PBMCs. Receptor source: a man in his fifties in good health and CMV-seropositive.

The V and J genes are TRBV5-1 and TRBJ2-1; no reliable D call. Germline V gene sequence: CDR1 SGHRS, CDR2 YFSETQ. The V gene lost 0 bases and the J gene lost 4 bases, with 8 bases spanning the gap. CDR3 size: 14 residues. CDR3 in amino acids: CASSLGATYNEQFF. CDR3 bases: TGCGCCAGCAGCTTGGGGGCGACATACAATGAGCAGTTCTTC.

A note on this clone: At one boundary the junction diverges from the germline segment, which might be a read error. The chain links TRBV7-7 to TRBJ1-1; D may be TRBD1 (5 bases). Germline values: CDR1 SSHAT, CDR2 FNYEAQ (reference sequence). The CDR3 runs 14 residues. CDR3 bases: TGTGCTAGCAGCTTAAAAGGGGCCAACACTGAAGCTTTCTTT. This gives the protein CASSLKGANTEAFF.

The CDR3 bases are TGTGCCAGCAGCCTCGACAGGGGCTACACAGATACGCAGTATTTT. Its protein is CASSLDRGYTDTQYF. The chain combines TRBV27 with TRBJ2-3; 8 nucleotides match TRBD1. V trimming: 6 bases; J trimming: 2 bases; junction bases outside the gene matches: 7. Germline V gives CDR1 MNHEY, CDR2 SMNVEV (reference sequence). This CDR3 is 15 amino acids long.

This chain joins TRBV21-1 and TRBJ1-5. TRBV21-1 is a pseudogene segment. The CDR3 spans 15 residues. For the CDR3, the DNA is TGTGCCAGCAGCAAAGCTATGAGGCCGGAGGAGCCCCAGCATTTT. It is translated as CASSKAMRPEEPQHF.

A single count supports this clone. The chain couples TRBV5-1 to TRBJ2-7; 9 nucleotides line up with TRBD2. After removal of 1 base from V and 4 bases from J, the junction contained 21 bases not matched to a gene. This CDR3 has 20 amino acids. The V gene's germline CDR1 is SGHRS and CDR2 YFSETQ. The CDR3 region is CASSLRPQATGTSSSYEQYF. Written as DNA, the CDR3 is TGCGCCAGCAGCTTGAGGCCACAGGCCACCGGGACTAGCAGTTCGTACGAGCAGTACTTC.

The V and J genes are TRBV7-9 and TRBJ1-2; 10 bases are a match to TRBD1. V dropped 1 base and J dropped 8; count of bases not matched to a gene: 7. Germline loops: CDR1 SEHNR, CDR2 FQNEAQ (reference sequence). CDR3 size: 15 residues. CDR3 region: CASSLGGQGSEGYTF. In nucleotides, the CDR3 is TGTGCCAGCAGCTTAGGGGGACAGGGGTCGGAAGGCTACACCTTC. Together with reference TRBV7-9 and TRBJ1-2, the CDR3 gives the full variable domain: DTGVSQNPRHKITKRGQNVTFRCDPISEHNRLYWYRQTLGQGPEFLTYFQNEAQLEKSRLLSDRFSAERPKGSFSTLEIQRTEQGDSAMYLCASSLGGQGSEGYTFGSGTRLTVV.

The chain joins TRBV30 to TRBJ1-2, with TRBD1 matching over 8 bases. The CDR3 has 11 amino acids. In germline, CDR1 is GTSNPN, CDR2 SVGIG (reference sequence). The V and J ends lost 8 bases and 6 bases, in that order; junction bases with no gene match: 5. The CDR3 region is CASRTGNGYTF. CDR3 DNA sequence: TGTGCCAGCCGGACAGGGAATGGCTACACCTTC.

This sequence joins TRBV5-1 and TRBJ2-7; 9 bases map to TRBD2. CDR1 is SGHRS and CDR2 is YFSETQ in the germline V gene. This CDR3 contains 18 residues. V shed 0 bases and J 5 bases; nucleotides not matched to a gene: 15. As DNA, the CDR3 is TGCGCCAGCAGCTTGGCAAGTCTAGCGGGAACTTCTACCCACGAGCAGTACTTC. Protein sequence: CASSLASLAGTSTHEQYF.

This sequence joins TRBV28 and TRBJ2-7; 11 positions agree with TRBD1. Germline-derived CDR1 and CDR2 are MDHEN and SYDVKM. This CDR3 has 19 residues. Trimming cost V 5 bases and J 3 bases; bases outside gene matches: 18. CDR3 sequence reads: CASSPPSRDRGTFHYEQYF. The CDR3 DNA reads as TGTGCCAGCAGTCCTCCTTCCCGGGACAGGGGGACTTTCCACTACGAGCAGTACTTC. The whole variable domain, remainder taken from reference TRBV28 and TRBJ2-7, is DVKVTQSSRYLVKRTGEKVFLECVQDMDHENMFWYRQDPGLGLRLIYFSYDVKMKEKGDIPEGYSVSREKKERFSLILESASTNQTSMYLCASSPPSRDRGTFHYEQYFGPGTRLTVT.

This chain links TRBV11-2 with TRBJ2-2; 8 bases are a match to TRBD1. The CDR3 has 14 amino acids. From germline, CDR1 is SGHAT and CDR2 FQNNGV. Trimming at V came to 5 bases and at J to 5 bases, leaving 4 bases not matched to a gene. CDR3 nucleotides: TGTGCCAGCAGCCTCCGGACAGGGACCGGGGAGCTGTTTTTT. Amino acid sequence: CASSLRTGTGELFF.

The genes are TRBV7-3 and TRBJ2-2; 10 nucleotides line up with TRBD2. J lost 4 bases, V lost 5 bases, and 7 bases had no gene match. The V gene's germline CDR1 is SGHTA and CDR2 FQGTGA. The CDR3 has 16 residues. DNA for the CDR3: TGTGCCAGCAGCGCACGAGCGGGAGGGAGCACCGGGGAGCTGTTTTTT. This translates into CASSARAGGSTGELFF. The full variable domain, completed using reference TRBV7-3 and TRBJ2-2, is GAGVSQTPSNKVTEKGKYVELRCDPISGHTALYWYRQSLGQGPEFLIYFQGTGAADDSGLPNDRFFAVRPEGSVSTLKIQRTERGDSAVYLCASSARAGGSTGELFFGEGSRLTVL.

The J gene is TRBJ2-2, the V gene TRBV5-6; no reliable D call. Germline-derived CDR1 and CDR2 are SGHDT and YYEEEE. The length of the CDR3 is 13 residues. V was pared by 0 bases and J by 6 bases, with 6 bases between. The chain's CDR3 is CASSLAASGELFF. In DNA form, the CDR3 reads TGTGCCAGCAGCTTGGCCGCGTCCGGGGAGCTGTTTTTT.

The J gene is TRBJ2-3, the V gene TRBV6-1; 7 positions match TRBD1. The junction had 10 bases not matched to a gene; V was cut back by 7 bases and J by 3 bases. CDR3 length: 15 residues. CDR1 and CDR2 (germline): MNHNS, SASEGT. The CDR3 DNA reads TGTGCCAGCATTCCACCGGGACAGATTACAGATACGCAGTATTTT. Its translation: CASIPPGQITDTQYF.

The chain uses TRBV9 and TRBJ1-5; 10 bases agree with TRBD1. V dropped 4 bases and J dropped 3; count of bases not matched to a gene: 4. CDR1 is SGDLS and CDR2 is YYNGEE in the germline V gene. This CDR3 has 15 residues. CDR3 sequence (DNA): TGTGCCAGCAGCCCAGGGACAGGGGACAATCAGCCCCAGCATTTT. Protein sequence: CASSPGTGDNQPQHF. Complete variable domain (other parts from reference TRBV9 and TRBJ1-5): DSGVTQTPKHLITATGQRVTLRCSPRSGDLSVYWYQQSLDQGLQFLIQYYNGEERAKGNILERFSAQQFPDLHSELNLSSLELGDSALYFCASSPGTGDNQPQHFGDGTRLSIL.

V is TRBV13 and J is TRBJ2-5, with 7 nucleotides matching TRBD1. CDR3 size: 13 residues. Germline V gives CDR1 PRHDT, CDR2 FYEKMQ (reference sequence). Germline trimming cut 5 bases from V and 7 bases from J; bases unmatched to any gene: 7. CDR3 coding DNA: TGTGCCAGCAGCGCGACAGGGAGAGTGACCCAGTACTTC. Residues: CASSATGRVTQYF.

This clone is medium-sized. Other DNA sequences in this specimen translate into the identical CDR3. The chain carries TRBV15 and TRBJ2-2, with 9 bases fitting TRBD2. V trimming: 0 bases; J trimming: 6 bases; junction bases outside the gene matches: 11. CDR3 length: 18 residues. From germline, CDR1 is LNHNV and CDR2 YYDKDF (reference sequence). CDR3 sequence reads: CATSRDLAGRVAAGELFF. For the CDR3, the DNA is TGTGCCACCAGCAGAGACCTAGCGGGGCGAGTAGCCGCCGGGGAGCTGTTTTTT.

V usage is TRBV4-2 and J usage is TRBJ1-2, with a tentative D call TRBD1 (5 bases). Germline values: CDR1 LGHNA, CDR2 YNFKEQ. V was clipped by 1 base and J by 6 bases, with 18 bases between them. This CDR3 has 16 residues. CDR3 DNA sequence: TGTGCCAGCAGCCAAGGGGAGGTCAGGGAAGTTAATGGCTACACCTTC. It encodes CASSQGEVREVNGYTF.

V gene TRBV7-2 combines with J gene TRBJ2-3, with TRBD2 identical over 7 bases. The V and J ends lost 1 base and 3 bases, in that order; junction bases with no gene match: 7. The CDR3 is 16 residues long. Germline lookup yields CDR1 SGHTA and CDR2 FQGNSA. DNA for the CDR3: TGTGCCAGCAGCTTAGGGGGGGGAGTCGGGACAGATACGCAGTATTTT. It specifies CASSLGGGVGTDTQYF.

Turning to this clone: At one boundary the junction diverges from the germline segment, which might be a read error. V usage is TRBV11-2 and J usage is TRBJ2-5, with 13 positions matching TRBD2. Germline CDR1 SGHAT, CDR2 FQNNGV. The CDR3 is 18 amino acids. CDR3 in amino acids: CAISLGSLAGGPWETQYF. DNA for the CDR3: TGTGCCATCAGCTTAGGATCACTAGCGGGGGGGCCGTGGGAGACCCAGTACTTC.